The 25 T cell receptor beta chains below were found in one sample sequenced in a study of T cell repertoires in cytomegalovirus infection. Each CDR3 protein gets one entry after TCRdb re-called the reads with MiXCR. The sample records fewer than 200,000 distinct CDR3 sequences, around 20% being singletons. Sequenced: PBMCs. The receptors here all came from a human donor in good health (CMV status not recorded). Some clones in this sample may be carry-over from other donors' samples.

This clonotype appeared a few times. The V call is TRBV7-9, the J call TRBJ2-3; perhaps TRBD2 as D (5 bases). V was shortened by 5 bases and J by 1 base, with 13 bases between the two germline ends. This CDR3 is built from 15 residues. Germline CDR1 SEHNR, CDR2 FQNEAQ (reference sequence). CDR3 DNA sequence: TGTGCCAGCAGCCCCGGACTGTCCGGCACAGATACGCAGTATTTT. Translation gives CASSPGLSGTDTQYF. The full variable domain, with the rest looked up from reference TRBV7-9 and TRBJ2-3, is DTGVSQNPRHKITKRGQNVTFRCDPISEHNRLYWYRQTLGQGPEFLTYFQNEAQLEKSRLLSDRFSAERPKGSFSTLEIQRTEQGDSAMYLCASSPGLSGTDTQYFGPGTRLTVL.

The V gene is TRBV5-1, the J gene TRBJ2-2, with D perhaps TRBD1 (6 bases). The CDR3 is 16 amino acids. Germline loops: CDR1 SGHRS, CDR2 YFSETQ. V lost 0 bases to trimming and J lost 6 bases, with 15 bases between them. The CDR3 loop is CASSLESPGVAGELFF. Written as DNA, the CDR3 is TGCGCCAGCAGCTTGGAATCTCCAGGGGTGGCCGGGGAGCTGTTTTTT.

Many counts were recorded for this clonotype. V is TRBV7-2 and J is TRBJ1-5; D is ambiguous. Looked up from germline, CDR1 is SGHTA and CDR2 is FQGNSA. The CDR3 runs 13 residues. The germline V and J ends were trimmed by 8 bases and 7 bases, with 15 bases remaining between them. CDR3 residues: CASSAGPDQPQHF. The CDR3 DNA follows: TGTGCCAGCTCCGCCGGCCCTGACCAGCCCCAGCATTTT. Looking up the rest from reference TRBV7-2 and TRBJ1-5 gives the full variable domain: GAGVSQSPSNKVTEKGKDVELRCDPISGHTALYWYRQSLGQGLEFLIYFQGNSAPDKSGLPSDRFSAERTGGSVSTLTIQRTQQEDSAVYLCASSAGPDQPQHFGDGTRLSIL.

As concerns this clonotype: A much larger clone differs from this one at a single base, so this may be a read error. The CDR3 here is CASSLGSNEQFF. The CDR3 DNA sequence: TGTGCCAGCAGCTTAGGGAGCAATGAGCAGTTCTTC. V is TRBV7-8 and J is TRBJ2-1; D unclear. CDR3 length: 12 amino acids. With 1 base removed from V and 6 bases from J, the gap between germline ends came to 4 bases. In germline, CDR1 is SGHVS, CDR2 FQNEAQ.

Here the CDR3 reads CASSYSDRGNTEAFF. The DNA of the CDR3 is TGTGCCAGCAGTTATTCGGACAGGGGGAACACTGAAGCTTTCTTT. The J gene is TRBJ1-1, the V gene TRBV6-5, with 9 bases aligning to TRBD1. The CDR3 loop spans 15 amino acids. Germline lookup yields CDR1 MNHEY and CDR2 SVGAGI. V dropped 3 bases and J dropped 1; count of bases not matched to a gene: 3.

This chain uses TRBV6-1 with TRBJ2-5; D may be TRBD1 (5 bases). CDR1 MNHNS and CDR2 SASEGT come from the germline V gene. The V gene lost 11 bases and the J gene lost 4 bases, with 17 bases spanning the gap. The CDR3 is 13 residues long. The CDR3 coding sequence is TGTGCCGCCCTGTCAGGGTTTGGAGAGACCCAGTACTTC. Translated, it gives CAALSGFGETQYF.

This chain joins TRBV3-1 and TRBJ2-7; D not certain. V lost 0 bases and J 8 bases, leaving 11 bases between the germline ends. Germline assignment: CDR1 LGHDT and CDR2 YNNKEL (reference sequence). This CDR3 spans 13 amino acids. The CDR3 sequence: CASSQEAGGKQYF. DNA for the CDR3: TGTGCCAGCAGCCAAGAAGCCGGCGGAAAGCAGTACTTC.

This chain uses TRBV6-2 or TRBV6-3 with TRBJ1-6; maybe TRBD1 (5 bases). Trimming cost V 9 bases and J 9 bases, with 21 bases left between them. In germline, CDR1 is MNHEY, CDR2 SVGEGT. The CDR3 spans 15 residues. As DNA, the CDR3 is TGTGCCAGTACGGGGTGGGGCAGGGTGGCTTCACCCCTCCACTTT. The encoded protein is CASTGWGRVASPLHF.

This clonotype was counted ten times or more. This chain uses TRBV7-8 with TRBJ1-5, with D unclear. V was clipped by 1 base and J by 5 bases, with 27 bases between them. The CDR3 is made up of 20 amino acids. Germline loops: CDR1 SGHVS, CDR2 FQNEAQ. The CDR3 nucleotides read TGTGCCAGCAGCTTAGTAAACCTCGTGACCCGGGAAGGCTGGGATCAGCCCCAGCATTTT. It codes for CASSLVNLVTREGWDQPQHF. Full variable domain (missing parts from reference TRBV7-8 and TRBJ1-5): GAGVSQSPRYKVAKRGQDVALRCDPISGHVSLFWYQQALGQGPEFLTYFQNEAQLDKSGLPSDRFFAERPEGSVSTLKIQRTQQEDSAVYLCASSLVNLVTREGWDQPQHFGDGTRLSIL.

Ten or more counts support this clonotype. The chain uses TRBV11-2 and TRBJ2-1; the D gene is possibly TRBD2 (5 bases). CDR1 SGHAT and CDR2 FQNNGV come from the germline V gene. Trimming removed 3 bases from V and 10 bases from J, with 7 bases in between. This CDR3 comprises 11 residues. CDR3 bases: TGTGCCAGCAGCTTTGGCGGGGAGCAGTTCTTC. Protein product: CASSFGGEQFF. Filled out from reference TRBV11-2 and TRBJ2-1, the complete variable domain reads EAGVAQSPRYKIIEKRQSVAFWCNPISGHATLYWYQQILGQGPKLLIQFQNNGVVDDSQLPKDRFSAERLKGVDSTLKIQPAKLEDSAVYLCASSFGGEQFFGPGTRLTVL.

In DNA, the CDR3 is TGCAGCGCCTATTCAGGTCGAGGCCAGCCCCAGCATTTT. Amino acids: CSAYSGRGQPQHF. V usage is TRBV29-1 and J usage is TRBJ1-5, with D unresolved. Trimming took off 7 bases at V and 7 bases at J, with 17 bases between the two ends. Germline assignment: CDR1 SQVTM and CDR2 ANQGSEA. This CDR3 comprises 13 residues.

This clonotype has a handful of counts. The V call is TRBV10-2, the J call TRBJ1-5; no reliable D call. V gave up 4 bases and J gave up 3 bases, with 16 bases separating them. The germline CDR1 and CDR2 sequences are WSHSY and SAAADI. CDR3 length: 16 residues. The CDR3 sequence: CASSGATGGHNQPQHF. The DNA of the CDR3 is TGCGCCAGCAGTGGAGCGACCGGAGGGCACAATCAGCCCCAGCATTTT.

The chain combines TRBV20-1 with TRBJ2-7; 11 nucleotides line up with TRBD2. The J segment lost 5 bases and the V segment lost 1 base, leaving 7 bases of the junction unmatched. The CDR3 runs 15 residues. Germline V gene data show CDR1 as DFQATT and CDR2 as SNEGSKA (reference sequence). CDR3 in amino acids: CSARGLAGKSDEQYF. The CDR3, as DNA: TGCAGTGCTAGAGGACTAGCGGGAAAGTCAGACGAGCAGTACTTC.

The sample holds a few counts of this clonotype. The chain is built from TRBV12-5 and TRBJ2-6; no clear D. With 0 bases removed from V and 13 bases from J, the gap between germline ends came to 4 bases. CDR1 and CDR2 from the germline V gene are LGHNT and FRNRAP. The CDR3 sequence is 11 residues long. CDR3 sequence reads: CASGLVHVLTF. CDR3 sequence (DNA): TGTGCTAGTGGTTTGGTACATGTCCTGACTTTC.

The chain couples TRBV5-1 to TRBJ2-5; TRBD2 matches 9 bases. The junction had 15 bases not matched to a gene; V was cut back by 4 bases and J by 2 bases. CDR3 length: 18 residues. CDR1 and CDR2 from the germline V gene are SGHRS and YFSETQ. CDR3 region: CASSPVGLAGPPQETQYF. CDR3 coding DNA: TGCGCCAGCAGCCCTGTTGGGCTAGCGGGACCCCCACAAGAGACCCAGTACTTC.

This clonotype appeared a few times. The chain combines TRBV12-5 with TRBJ1-2; D remains unclear. Germline V gene sequence: CDR1 LGHNT, CDR2 FRNRAP. V lost 3 bases, J lost 8 bases, and 13 bases lay in between. This CDR3 is 13 amino acids long. CDR3 bases: TGTGCTAGTGGTTTCCCCCCGGGGAGCGGCTACACCTTC. Its translation is CASGFPPGSGYTF. Full variable domain (missing parts from reference TRBV12-5 and TRBJ1-2): DARVTQTPRHKVTEMGQEVTMRCQPILGHNTVFWYRQTMMQGLELLAYFRNRAPLDDSGMPKDRFSAEMPDATLATLKIQPSEPRDSAVYFCASGFPPGSGYTFGSGTRLTVV.

In its sample, this clonotype was seen many times. The V call is TRBV7-2, the J call TRBJ1-1; 9 bases align to TRBD1. This CDR3 region has 15 residues. The trim removed 3 bases at V and 1 base at J, leaving 3 bases unmatched. The V gene's germline CDR1 is SGHTA and CDR2 FQGNSA. CDR3 protein: CASSFMTGGNTEAFF. The CDR3 nucleotides are TGTGCCAGCAGCTTTATGACAGGGGGGAACACTGAAGCTTTCTTT.

This clonotype showed up just a few times. The rearrangement joins TRBV15 to TRBJ2-2; 7 bases are a match to TRBD2. CDR3 length: 14 residues. The J segment lost 7 bases and the V segment lost 7 bases, leaving 9 bases of the junction unmatched. Germline CDR1 is LNHNV and CDR2 is YYDKDF (reference sequence). CDR3 DNA sequence: TGTGCCACCAAGCGGGGAGGGCCTGACGGGGAGCTGTTTTTT. Amino acids: CATKRGGPDGELFF.

The V and J genes are TRBV10-3 and TRBJ1-1; D is unresolved. CDR1 and CDR2 (germline): ENHRY, SYGVKD. V was shortened by 6 bases and J by 2 bases, with 10 bases between the two germline ends. CDR3 length equals 13 residues. The CDR3 region is CAIRPTENTEAFF. The CDR3 region has the DNA TGTGCCATCAGACCTACAGAAAACACTGAAGCTTTCTTT.

This clonotype turned up a few times. The rearrangement links TRBV7-8 to TRBJ2-1; possible D gene TRBD1, 7 bases. Per the germline V gene, CDR1 is SGHVS and CDR2 is FQNEAQ. V lost 5 bases to trimming and J lost 0 bases, with 14 bases between them. The CDR3 has 16 residues. CDR3 sequence reads: CASSPRGESSYNEQFF. In nucleotides, the CDR3 is TGTGCCAGCAGCCCCAGGGGGGAGAGCTCCTACAATGAGCAGTTCTTC.

This chain joins TRBV5-4 and TRBJ2-2; maybe TRBD1 (6 bases). V was pared by 7 bases and J by 6 bases, with 7 bases between. CDR3 length: 11 residues. The germline V gene encodes CDR1 SGHNT and CDR2 YYREEE (reference sequence). The CDR3 DNA follows: TGTGCCAGCTCAGGGGCCGGGGAGCTGTTTTTT. Protein product: CASSGAGELFF.

The chain has TRBV28 and TRBJ2-3; 7 bases line up with TRBD2. Germline CDR1 and CDR2: MDHEN and SYDVKM. V was pared by 1 base and J by 2 bases, with 6 bases of the junction left unmatched. This CDR3 comprises 16 residues. The CDR3 DNA follows: TGTGCCAGCAGTTTATTCCCGGGAGGAAACACAGATACGCAGTATTTT. Translated: CASSLFPGGNTDTQYF.

This clonotype was counted between two and nine times. The J gene is TRBJ1-1, the V gene TRBV5-5; 8 nucleotides match TRBD1. The J segment lost 4 bases and the V segment lost 4 bases, leaving 9 bases of the junction unmatched. Per germline, CDR1 SGHKS and CDR2 YYEKEE (reference sequence). The CDR3 sequence is 15 residues long. The CDR3 sequence: CASSIQGVTVTEAFF. CDR3 sequence (DNA): TGTGCCAGCAGCATACAGGGGGTGACGGTCACTGAAGCTTTCTTT.

This clonotype was seen only a few times. Here the CDR3 reads CASSHGTANTGELFF. The CDR3 DNA is TGTGCCAGCAGCCACGGGACAGCGAACACCGGGGAGCTGTTTTTT. This chain links TRBV3-1 with TRBJ2-2; 7 bases line up with TRBD1. Germline V gives CDR1 LGHDT, CDR2 YNNKEL (reference sequence). The ends lost 3 bases at V and 0 bases at J; junction bases unmatched: 1. The CDR3 runs to 15 residues.

The sample holds many counts of this clonotype. J is TRBJ1-4 and V is TRBV28; 8 nucleotides match TRBD1. This CDR3 has 15 amino acids. With 6 bases clipped from V and 8 bases from J, the junction kept 11 bases outside the gene matches. The germline V gene has CDR1 MDHEN and CDR2 SYDVKM. The CDR3 protein is CASRKSGTGKEKLFF. CDR3 in DNA: TGTGCCAGCAGAAAATCTGGGACAGGAAAGGAAAAACTGTTTTTT.